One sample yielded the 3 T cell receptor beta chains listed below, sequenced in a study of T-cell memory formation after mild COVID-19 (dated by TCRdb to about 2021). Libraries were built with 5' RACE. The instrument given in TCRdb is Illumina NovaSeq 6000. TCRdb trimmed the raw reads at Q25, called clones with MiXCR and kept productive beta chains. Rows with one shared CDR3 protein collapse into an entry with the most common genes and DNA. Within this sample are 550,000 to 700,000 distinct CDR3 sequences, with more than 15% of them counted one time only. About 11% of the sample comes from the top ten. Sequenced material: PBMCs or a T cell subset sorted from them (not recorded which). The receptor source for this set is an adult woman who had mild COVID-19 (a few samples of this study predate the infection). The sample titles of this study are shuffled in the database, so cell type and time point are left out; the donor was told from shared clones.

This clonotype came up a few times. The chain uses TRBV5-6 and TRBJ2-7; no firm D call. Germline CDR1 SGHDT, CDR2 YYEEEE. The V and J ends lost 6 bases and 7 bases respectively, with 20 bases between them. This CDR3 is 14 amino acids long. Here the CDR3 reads CASNPTTYSGEQYF. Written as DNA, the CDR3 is TGTGCCAGCAACCCGACCACCTACAGTGGGGAGCAGTACTTC.

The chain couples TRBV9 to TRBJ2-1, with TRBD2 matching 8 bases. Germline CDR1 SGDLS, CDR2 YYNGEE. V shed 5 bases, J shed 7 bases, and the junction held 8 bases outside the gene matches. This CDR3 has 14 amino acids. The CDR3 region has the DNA TGTGCCAGCAGTCCGGGGGGGCTGAAAAATGAGCAGTTCTTC. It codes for CASSPGGLKNEQFF. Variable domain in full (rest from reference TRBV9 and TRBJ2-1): DSGVTQTPKHLITATGQRVTLRCSPRSGDLSVYWYQQSLDQGLQFLIQYYNGEERAKGNILERFSAQQFPDLHSELNLSSLELGDSALYFCASSPGGLKNEQFFGPGTRLTVL.

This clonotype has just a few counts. The CDR3 here is CASSLVHRGASYEQYF. CDR3 DNA sequence: TGTGCCAGCAGCTTAGTTCACAGGGGTGCGTCCTACGAGCAGTACTTC. This chain uses TRBV7-9 with TRBJ2-7; TRBD1 matches at 7 bases. Trimming removed 1 base from V and 1 base from J; junction bases left unmatched: 7. This CDR3 region has 16 residues. CDR1 and CDR2 (germline): SEHNR, FQNEAQ (reference sequence). Using reference TRBV7-9 and TRBJ2-7 for the parts outside the CDR3, the full variable domain is DTGVSQNPRHKITKRGQNVTFRCDPISEHNRLYWYRQTLGQGPEFLTYFQNEAQLEKSRLLSDRFSAERPKGSFSTLEIQRTEQGDSAMYLCASSLVHRGASYEQYFGPGTRLTVT.